This is a list of T cell receptor beta chains from one sample in a study of blood T cells in healthy people across ages. TCRdb fed the 5' RACE reads into MiXCR, producing one record per CDR3 protein. This table has roughly 800,000 distinct CDR3 sequences, around 36% appearing once. Sample: blood. These receptors all come from a man aged 18 to 29 in good health. Each CDR3 is given with its conserved first and last residue. Fields, in order: J gene, CDR3 length, V gene, clone size, CDR3 protein. A row's size may be missing; if present it is once, few, many or a size class.

TRBJ2-1 | 16 | TRBV6-2/TRBV6-3 | . | CASSYSTSGGNNEQFF
TRBJ2-1 | 15 | TRBV4-1 | . | CASNNSGPSYNEQFF
TRBJ2-7 | 15 | TRBV12-3/TRBV12-4 | many | CASSLQGTSPYEQYF
. | 16 | TRBV10-3 | . | CAIQPEQGSPYNEQYF
TRBJ1-2 | 14 | TRBV5-5 | few | CASSLDWGNYGYTF
TRBJ2-1 | 18 | TRBV6-2/TRBV6-3 | . | CASSSPRETGQEHNEQFF
TRBJ2-7 | 14 | TRBV9 | few | CASSVGRGTYEQYF
TRBJ1-2 | 11 | TRBV20-1 | many | CSAREGYGYTF
TRBJ2-3 | 15 | TRBV20-1 | . | CSARVGRGEGDTQYF
TRBJ2-6 | 17 | TRBV5-1 | once | CASSFRDGPPGANVLTF
TRBJ1-1 | 13 | TRBV19 | . | CASSTGQKREAFF
TRBJ1-6 | 15 | TRBV6-5 | few | CASSYGRTGNSPLHF
TRBJ2-1 | 14 | TRBV29-1 | few | CSVEDRASYNEQFF
. | 17 | TRBV12-3/TRBV12-4 | . | CASSLYLAGKAQETQYF
TRBJ2-4 | 11 | TRBV28 | . | CASSFRTGLYF
TRBJ1-1 | 12 | TRBV12-3/TRBV12-4 | few | CASMIRNTEAFF
TRBJ1-2 | 13 | TRBV3-1 | . | CASSQTETYGYTF
TRBJ1-4 | 16 | TRBV20-1 | few | CSASPPPGQSNEKLFF
. | 15 | TRBV9 | . | CASSAGGDPILEQYF
TRBJ1-4 | 17 | TRBV5-6 | . | CASSGGQGTATNEKLFF
TRBJ2-1 | 16 | TRBV6-5 | few | CASSYVLTGHYNEQFF
TRBJ1-5 | 14 | TRBV20-1 | . | CSAIPGQIGQPQHF
TRBJ2-3 | 18 | TRBV11-2 | . | CASSFPLAGGLSTDTQYF
TRBJ2-1 | 15 | TRBV4-1 | few | CASSQEYRGGDEQFF
TRBJ1-4 | 17 | TRBV12-3/TRBV12-4 | many | CASSFPSPSPGTEKLFF
TRBJ1-1 | 13 | TRBV7-3 | . | CASSIDRDTEAFF
TRBJ2-1 | 12 | TRBV28 | few | CASSPFPSEQFF
TRBJ1-1 | 17 | TRBV3-1 | . | CASTHPSDTGYGTEAFF
TRBJ2-3 | 13 | TRBV12-3/TRBV12-4 | few | CASSLGQGNTQYF
TRBJ2-5 | 14 | TRBV13 | few | CASSSRDRVPEQYF
TRBJ2-3 | 16 | TRBV28 | few | CAISSSGQGIADTQYF
. | 15 | TRBV2 | . | CASSKAGGSYNEQYF